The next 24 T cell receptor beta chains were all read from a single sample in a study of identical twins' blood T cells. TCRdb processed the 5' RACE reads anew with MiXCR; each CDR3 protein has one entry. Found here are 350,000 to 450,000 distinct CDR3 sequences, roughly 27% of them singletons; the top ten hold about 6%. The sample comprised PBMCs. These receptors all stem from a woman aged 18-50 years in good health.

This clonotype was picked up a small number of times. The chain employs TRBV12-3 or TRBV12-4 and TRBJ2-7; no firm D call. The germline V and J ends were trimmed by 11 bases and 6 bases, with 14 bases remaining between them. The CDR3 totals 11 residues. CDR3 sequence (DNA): TGTGCCCGGCGGACCACTTGCGAGCAGTACTTC. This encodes CARRTTCEQYF.

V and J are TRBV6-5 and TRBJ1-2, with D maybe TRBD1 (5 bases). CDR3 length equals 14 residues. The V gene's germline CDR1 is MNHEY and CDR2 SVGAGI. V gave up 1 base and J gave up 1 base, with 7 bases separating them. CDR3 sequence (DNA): TGTGCCAGCAGTTACTGGGACGTTAACTATGGCTACACCTTC. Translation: CASSYWDVNYGYTF.

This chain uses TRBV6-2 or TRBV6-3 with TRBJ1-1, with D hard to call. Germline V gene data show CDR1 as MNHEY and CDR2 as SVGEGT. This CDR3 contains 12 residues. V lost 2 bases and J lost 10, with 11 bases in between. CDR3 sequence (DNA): TGTGCCAGCAGTTACAACCCAACATCAGCTTTCTTT. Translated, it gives CASSYNPTSAFF.

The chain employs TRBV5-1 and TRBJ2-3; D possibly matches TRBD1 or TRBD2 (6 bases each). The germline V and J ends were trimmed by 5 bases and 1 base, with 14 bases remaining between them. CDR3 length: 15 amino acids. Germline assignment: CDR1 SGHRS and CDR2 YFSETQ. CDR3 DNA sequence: TGCGCCAGCAGTTGGGGGGCCGGAGGCACAGATACGCAGTATTTT. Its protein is CASSWGAGGTDTQYF.

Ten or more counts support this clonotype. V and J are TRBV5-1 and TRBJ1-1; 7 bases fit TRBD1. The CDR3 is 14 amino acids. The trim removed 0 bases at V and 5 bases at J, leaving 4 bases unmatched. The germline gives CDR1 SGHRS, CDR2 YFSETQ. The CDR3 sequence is CASSLDRGTTEAFF. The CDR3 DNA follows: TGCGCCAGCAGCTTGGACAGGGGAACGACTGAAGCTTTCTTT.

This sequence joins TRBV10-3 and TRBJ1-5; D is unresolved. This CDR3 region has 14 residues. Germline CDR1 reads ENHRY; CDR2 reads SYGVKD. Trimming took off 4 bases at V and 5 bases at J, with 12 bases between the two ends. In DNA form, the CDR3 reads TGTGCCATCAGTGTAAGTGGGGTTGATCAGCCCCAGCATTTT. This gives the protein CAISVSGVDQPQHF.

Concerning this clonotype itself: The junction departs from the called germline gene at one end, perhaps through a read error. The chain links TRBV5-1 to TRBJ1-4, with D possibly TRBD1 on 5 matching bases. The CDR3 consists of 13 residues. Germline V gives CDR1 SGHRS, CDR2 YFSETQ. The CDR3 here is CAGSWRGTEKLFF. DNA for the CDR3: TGCGCCGGCAGTTGGAGGGGTACCGAAAAACTGTTTTTT.

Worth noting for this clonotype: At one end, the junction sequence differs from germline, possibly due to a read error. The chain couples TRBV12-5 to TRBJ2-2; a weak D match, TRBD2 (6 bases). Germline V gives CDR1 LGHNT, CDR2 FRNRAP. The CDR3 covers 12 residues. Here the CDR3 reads CASAFAAGGLFF. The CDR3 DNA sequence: TGTGCTAGTGCCTTTGCAGCCGGGGGGCTGTTTTTT.

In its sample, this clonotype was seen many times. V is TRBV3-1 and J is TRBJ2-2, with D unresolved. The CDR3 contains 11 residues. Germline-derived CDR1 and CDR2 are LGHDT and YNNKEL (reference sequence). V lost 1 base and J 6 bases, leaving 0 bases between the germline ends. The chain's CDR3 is CASSQAGELFF. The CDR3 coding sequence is TGTGCCAGCAGCCAAGCCGGGGAGCTGTTTTTT.

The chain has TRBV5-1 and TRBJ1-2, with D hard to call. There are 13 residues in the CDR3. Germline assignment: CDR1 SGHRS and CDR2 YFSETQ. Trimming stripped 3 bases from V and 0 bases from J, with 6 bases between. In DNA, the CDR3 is TGCGCCAGCAGCTCCAGCGCTAACTATGGCTACACCTTC. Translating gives CASSSSANYGYTF. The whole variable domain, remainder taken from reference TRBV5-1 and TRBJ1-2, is KAGVTQTPRYLIKTRGQQVTLSCSPISGHRSVSWYQQTPGQGLQFLFEYFSETQRNKGNFPGRFSGRQFSNSRSEMNVSTLELGDSALYLCASSSSANYGYTFGSGTRLTVV.

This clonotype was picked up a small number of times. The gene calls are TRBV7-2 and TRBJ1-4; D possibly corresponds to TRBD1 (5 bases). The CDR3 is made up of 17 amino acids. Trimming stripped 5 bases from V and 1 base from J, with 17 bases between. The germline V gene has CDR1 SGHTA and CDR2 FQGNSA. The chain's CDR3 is CASSPARGIVTNEKLFF. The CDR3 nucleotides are TGTGCCAGCAGCCCCGCGAGGGGCATAGTAACTAATGAAAAACTGTTTTTT. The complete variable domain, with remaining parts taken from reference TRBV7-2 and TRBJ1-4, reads GAGVSQSPSNKVTEKGKDVELRCDPISGHTALYWYRQSLGQGLEFLIYFQGNSAPDKSGLPSDRFSAERTGGSVSTLTIQRTQQEDSAVYLCASSPARGIVTNEKLFFGSGTQLSVL.

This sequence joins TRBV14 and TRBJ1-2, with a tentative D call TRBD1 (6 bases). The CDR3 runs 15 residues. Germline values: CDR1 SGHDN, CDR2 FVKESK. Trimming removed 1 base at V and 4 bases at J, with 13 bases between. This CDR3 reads CASSQVTGWSYGYTF. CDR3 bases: TGTGCCAGCAGCCAAGTAACAGGGTGGAGCTATGGCTACACCTTC.

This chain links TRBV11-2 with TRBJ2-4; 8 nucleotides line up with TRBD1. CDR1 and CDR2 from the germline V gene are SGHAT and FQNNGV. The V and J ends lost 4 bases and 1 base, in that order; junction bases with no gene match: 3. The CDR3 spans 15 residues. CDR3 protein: CASSSDRVAKNIQYF. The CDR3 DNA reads TGTGCCAGCAGCTCGGACAGGGTGGCCAAAAACATTCAGTACTTC.

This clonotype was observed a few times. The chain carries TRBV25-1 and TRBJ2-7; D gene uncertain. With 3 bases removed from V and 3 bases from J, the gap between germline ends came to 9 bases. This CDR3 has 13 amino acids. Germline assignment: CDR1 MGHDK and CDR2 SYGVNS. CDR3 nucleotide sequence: TGTGCCAGCAGTGAGAATAGCTTCTACGAGCAGTACTTC. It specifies CASSENSFYEQYF.

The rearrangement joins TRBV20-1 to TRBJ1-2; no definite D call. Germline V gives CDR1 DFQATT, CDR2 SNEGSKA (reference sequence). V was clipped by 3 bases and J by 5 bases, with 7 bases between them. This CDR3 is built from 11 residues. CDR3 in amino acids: CSASRNYGYTF. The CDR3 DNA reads TGCAGTGCTAGTCGGAATTATGGCTACACCTTC.

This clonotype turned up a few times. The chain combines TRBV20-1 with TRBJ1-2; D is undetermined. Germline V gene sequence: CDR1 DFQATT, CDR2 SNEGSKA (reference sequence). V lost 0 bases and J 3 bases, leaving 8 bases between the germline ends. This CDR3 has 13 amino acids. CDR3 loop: CSARDPEDYGYTF. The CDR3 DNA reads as TGCAGTGCTAGAGATCCCGAGGACTATGGCTACACCTTC.

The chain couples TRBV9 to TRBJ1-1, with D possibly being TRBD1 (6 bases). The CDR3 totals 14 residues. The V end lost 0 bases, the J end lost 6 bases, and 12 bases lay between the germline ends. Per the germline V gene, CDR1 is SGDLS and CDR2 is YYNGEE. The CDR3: CASSVVSTGPEAFF. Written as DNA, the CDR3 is TGTGCCAGCAGCGTAGTATCAACAGGGCCTGAAGCTTTCTTT.

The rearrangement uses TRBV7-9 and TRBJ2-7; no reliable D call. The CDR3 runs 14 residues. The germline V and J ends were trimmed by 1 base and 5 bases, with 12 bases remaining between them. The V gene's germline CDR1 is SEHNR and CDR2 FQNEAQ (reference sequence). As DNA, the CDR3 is TGTGCCAGCAGCTTAGACGGGCTAGTCGACGAGCAGTACTTC. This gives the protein CASSLDGLVDEQYF.

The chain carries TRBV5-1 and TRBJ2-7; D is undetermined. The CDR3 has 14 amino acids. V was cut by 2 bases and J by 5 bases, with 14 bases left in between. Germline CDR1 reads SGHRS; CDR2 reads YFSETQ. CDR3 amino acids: CASSFSDAQDEQYF. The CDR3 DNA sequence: TGCGCCAGCAGCTTTTCCGACGCACAAGACGAGCAGTACTTC.

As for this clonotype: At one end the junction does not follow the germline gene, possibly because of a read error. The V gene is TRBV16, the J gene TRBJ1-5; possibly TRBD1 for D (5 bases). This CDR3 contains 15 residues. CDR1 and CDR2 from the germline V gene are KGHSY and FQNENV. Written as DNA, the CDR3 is TGTGCCAGCAGCCCAATGGTTCGGGGGTCTCAGCTCCAGCATTTT. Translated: CASSPMVRGSQLQHF. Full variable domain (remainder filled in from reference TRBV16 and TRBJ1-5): GEEVAQTPKHLVRGEGQKAKLYCAPIKGHSYVFWYQQVLKNEFKFLISFQNENVFDETGMPKERFSAKCLPNSPCSLEIQATKLEDSAVYFCASSPMVRGSQLQHFGDGTRLSIL.

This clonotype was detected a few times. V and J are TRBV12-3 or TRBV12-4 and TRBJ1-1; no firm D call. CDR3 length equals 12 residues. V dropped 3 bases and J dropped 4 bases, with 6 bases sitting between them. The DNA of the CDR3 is TGTGCCAGCAGTTTCCTGCGCACTGAAGCTTTCTTT. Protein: CASSFLRTEAFF.

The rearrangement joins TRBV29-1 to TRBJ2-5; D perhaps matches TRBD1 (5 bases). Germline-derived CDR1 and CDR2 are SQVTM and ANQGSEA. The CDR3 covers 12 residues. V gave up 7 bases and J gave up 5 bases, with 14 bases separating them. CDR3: CSASDSWETQYF. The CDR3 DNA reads TGCAGCGCATCTGACAGCTGGGAGACCCAGTACTTC. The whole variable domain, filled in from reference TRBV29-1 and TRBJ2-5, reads SAVISQKPSRDICQRGTSLTIQCQVDSQVTMMFWYRQQPGQSLTLIATANQGSEATYESGFVIDKFPISRPNLTFSTLTVSNMSPEDSSIYLCSASDSWETQYFGPGTRLLVL.

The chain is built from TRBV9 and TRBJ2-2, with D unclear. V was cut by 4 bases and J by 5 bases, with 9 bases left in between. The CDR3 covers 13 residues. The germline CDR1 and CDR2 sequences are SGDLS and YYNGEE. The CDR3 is CASSQSMTGELFF. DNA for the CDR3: TGTGCCAGCAGCCAATCTATGACCGGGGAGCTGTTTTTT.

The CDR3 nucleotides read TGTGCCAGCAGCGCACGAATTACGGGACAGGGGTTTGAAAAACTGTTTTTT. Translation gives CASSARITGQGFEKLFF. This chain joins TRBV7-9 and TRBJ1-4; 10 bases line up with TRBD1. Germline trimming cut 5 bases from V and 7 bases from J; bases unmatched to any gene: 13. In germline, CDR1 is SEHNR, CDR2 FQNEAQ (reference sequence). The CDR3 sequence is 17 residues long.